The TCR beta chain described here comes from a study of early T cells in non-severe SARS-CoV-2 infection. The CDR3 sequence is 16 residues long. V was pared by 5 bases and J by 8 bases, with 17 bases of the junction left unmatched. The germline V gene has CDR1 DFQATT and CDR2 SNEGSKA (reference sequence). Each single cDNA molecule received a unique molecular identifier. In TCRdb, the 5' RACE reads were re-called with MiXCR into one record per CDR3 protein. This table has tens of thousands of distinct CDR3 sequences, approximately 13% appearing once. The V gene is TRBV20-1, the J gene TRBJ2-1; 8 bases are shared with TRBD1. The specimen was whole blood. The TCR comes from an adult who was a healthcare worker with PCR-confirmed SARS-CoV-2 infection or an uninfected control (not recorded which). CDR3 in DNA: TGCAGTGCTGGCGGACAGGGAAGGGGGCCTAGGGATGAGCAGTTCTTC. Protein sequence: CSAGGQGRGPRDEQFF.